One sample yielded the 6 T cell receptor beta chains listed below, sequenced in a study of beta chain features in type 1 diabetes. Points from the study as a whole: Shorter TCRB CDR3s, moderately but significantly so, marked every one of the four CD4+ subsets in Type 1 diabetes patients.

The whole isolated RNA underwent reverse transcription, so sequencing captured expressed TCRB transcripts. The table came from immunoSEQ multiplex PCR; TCRdb's copy has only in-frame clones and leaves some out. Among roughly 340,000 clones, approximately 13% were seen once, and the ten largest hold roughly 0.015%. No antigen has been identified for these receptors. The sequenced sample consisted of naive CD4+ T cells from blood. These receptors were collected from a woman aged 18-29 years with type 1 diabetes.

The chain couples TRBV20-1 to TRBJ2-1; 7 nucleotides line up with TRBD2. From germline, CDR1 is DFQATT and CDR2 SNEGSKA (reference sequence). The CDR3 runs 11 residues. In nucleotides, the CDR3 is TGCAGCGGGACTACCAACAATGAGCAGTTCTTC. Amino acid sequence: CSGTTNNEQFF.

V usage is TRBV7-3 and J usage is TRBJ2-3, with TRBD2 matching over 7 bases. Germline lookup yields CDR1 SGHTA and CDR2 FQGTGA. The CDR3 extends over 16 amino acids. With V trimmed by 3 bases and J by 5 bases, 11 bases remained unmatched. CDR3 bases: TGTGCCAGCAGCTTGATTGCGGGAGCCCTGCGAGATACGCAGTATTTT. It specifies CASSLIAGALRDTQYF.

This clone came up a few times. The V and J genes are TRBV11-1 and TRBJ2-1; the D is unclear. Between the trimmed V and J ends, which lost 0 bases and 9 bases, there was a span of 9 bases. In germline, CDR1 is SGHAT, CDR2 FQDESV (reference sequence). The CDR3 is 13 residues long. Here the CDR3 reads CASSLALYSEQFF. CDR3 nucleotides: TGTGCCAGCAGCTTAGCTCTGTATAGTGAGCAGTTCTTC.

The V gene is TRBV9, the J gene TRBJ2-3; 7 bases map to TRBD2. Trimming removed 4 bases from V and 6 bases from J; junction bases left unmatched: 14. Germline CDR1 reads SGDLS; CDR2 reads YYNGEE. This CDR3 is built from 16 residues. The CDR3 sequence: CASSIRGGESGDTQYF. The CDR3 DNA reads TGTGCCAGCAGCATAAGGGGAGGGGAATCAGGGGATACGCAGTATTTT. Variable domain in full (rest from reference TRBV9 and TRBJ2-3): DSGVTQTPKHLITATGQRVTLRCSPRSGDLSVYWYQQSLDQGLQFLIQYYNGEERAKGNILERFSAQQFPDLHSELNLSSLELGDSALYFCASSIRGGESGDTQYFGPGTRLTVL.

The chain joins TRBV27 to TRBJ1-1; perhaps TRBD1 as D (6 bases). Germline V CDR1 and CDR2: MNHEY, SMNVEV (reference sequence). With 4 bases removed from V and 5 bases from J, the gap between germline ends came to 23 bases. The CDR3 loop spans 17 amino acids. The CDR3 nucleotides read TGTGCCAGCAGTTCTTACCTCTCCGCAGGGGATGGAACTGAAGCTTTCTTT. It is translated as CASSSYLSAGDGTEAFF.

This clone came up a few times. The genes are TRBV18 and TRBJ2-7; 9 bases fit TRBD1. Germline loops: CDR1 KGHSH, CDR2 LQKENI. The V gene end was trimmed by 3 bases and the J gene end by 3 bases; junction bases not matched to a gene: 6. CDR3 length: 15 amino acids. CDR3 protein: CASSPGTGRDYEQYV. The CDR3 DNA follows: TGTGCCAGCTCACCCGGGACAGGGAGGGACTACGAGCAGTACGTC.